This entry features one TCR beta chain sequence. The V segment lost 6 bases and the J segment 2 bases; nucleotides outside the gene matches: 5. In germline, CDR1 is MNHEY, CDR2 SVGAGI. The length of the CDR3 is 14 residues. These data are taken from a study of blood T cell repertoires in COVID-19. Across the study: The origin of the acute and convalescent COVID-19 samples was the United States, Italy and Spain.

Only in-frame clones appear in the TCRdb table, and some are missing; sequencing was by immunoSEQ multiplex PCR. The repertoire includes about 68,000 clones, roughly nine tenths of them detected once, and 7.3% sits in the top ten. V gene TRBV6-5 combines with J gene TRBJ2-7, with TRBD1 identical over 9 bases. Sample: peripheral blood. The source is a man aged 40-49 years with COVID-19, enrolled during active disease. The CDR3 sequence is CASRYRDRAYEQYF. CDR3 sequence (DNA): TGTGCCAGCAGGTACCGGGACAGGGCCTACGAGCAGTACTTC.